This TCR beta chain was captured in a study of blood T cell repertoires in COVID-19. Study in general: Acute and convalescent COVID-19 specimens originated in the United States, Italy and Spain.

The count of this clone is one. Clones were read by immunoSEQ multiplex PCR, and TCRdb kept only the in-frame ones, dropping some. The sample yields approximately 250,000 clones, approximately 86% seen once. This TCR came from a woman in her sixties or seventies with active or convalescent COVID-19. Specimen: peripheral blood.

DNA for the CDR3: TGTGCCAGCAGGCCAGGACAGGGGGCGTTTAGCTATGGCTACACCTTC. Translating gives CASRPGQGAFSYGYTF. The rearrangement joins TRBV27 to TRBJ1-2, with TRBD1 matching 11 bases. The CDR3 consists of 16 residues. Losses at the gene ends were 6 bases for V and 4 bases for J; bases not matched to a gene: 10. The germline CDR1 and CDR2 sequences are MNHEY and SMNVEV (reference sequence).